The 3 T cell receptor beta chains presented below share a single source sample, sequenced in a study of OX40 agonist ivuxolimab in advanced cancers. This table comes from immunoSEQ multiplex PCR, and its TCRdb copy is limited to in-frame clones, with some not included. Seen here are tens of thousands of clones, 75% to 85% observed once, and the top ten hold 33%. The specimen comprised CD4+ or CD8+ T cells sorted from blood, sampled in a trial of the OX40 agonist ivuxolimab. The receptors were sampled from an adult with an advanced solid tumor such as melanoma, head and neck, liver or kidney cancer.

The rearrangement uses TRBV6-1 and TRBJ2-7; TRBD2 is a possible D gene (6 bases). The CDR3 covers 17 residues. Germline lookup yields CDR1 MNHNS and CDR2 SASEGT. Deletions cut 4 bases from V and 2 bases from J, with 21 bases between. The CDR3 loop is CASSAPVRAGGTYEQYF. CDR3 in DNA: TGTGCCAGCAGTGCCCCAGTTAGGGCAGGCGGGACCTACGAGCAGTACTTC.

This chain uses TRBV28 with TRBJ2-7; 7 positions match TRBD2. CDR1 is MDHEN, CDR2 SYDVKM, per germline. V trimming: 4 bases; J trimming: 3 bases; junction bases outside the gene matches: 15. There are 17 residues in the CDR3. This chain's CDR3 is CASSSRLLRREGYEQYF. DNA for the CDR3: TGTGCCAGCAGTTCACGCCTCCTTAGGAGGGAGGGCTACGAGCAGTACTTC.

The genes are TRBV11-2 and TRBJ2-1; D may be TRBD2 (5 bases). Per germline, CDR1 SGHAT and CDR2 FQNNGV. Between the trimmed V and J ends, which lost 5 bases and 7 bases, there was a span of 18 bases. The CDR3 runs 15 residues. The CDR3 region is CASSPNKLVGNEQFF. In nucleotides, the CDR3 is TGTGCCAGCAGCCCTAATAAACTAGTTGGGAATGAGCAGTTCTTC. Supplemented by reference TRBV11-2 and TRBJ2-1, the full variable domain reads EAGVAQSPRYKIIEKRQSVAFWCNPISGHATLYWYQQILGQGPKLLIQFQNNGVVDDSQLPKDRFSAERLKGVDSTLKIQPAKLEDSAVYLCASSPNKLVGNEQFFGPGTRLTVL.